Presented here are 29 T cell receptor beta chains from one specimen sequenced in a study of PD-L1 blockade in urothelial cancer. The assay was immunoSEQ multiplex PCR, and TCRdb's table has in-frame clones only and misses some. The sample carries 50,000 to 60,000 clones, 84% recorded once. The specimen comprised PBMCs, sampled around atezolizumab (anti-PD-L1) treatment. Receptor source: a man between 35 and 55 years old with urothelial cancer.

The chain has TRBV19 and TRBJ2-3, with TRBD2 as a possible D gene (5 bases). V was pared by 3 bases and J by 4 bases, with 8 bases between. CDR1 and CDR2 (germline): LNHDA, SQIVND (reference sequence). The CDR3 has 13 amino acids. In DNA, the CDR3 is TGTGCCAGTAGTATTGACGGGGCAGATACGCAGTATTTT. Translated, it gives CASSIDGADTQYF.

This chain's CDR3 is CASSARTETYEQYF. The CDR3 nucleotides read TGTGCCAGCAGCGCCCGGACAGAGACCTACGAGCAGTACTTC. V usage is TRBV9 and J usage is TRBJ2-7, with D tentatively TRBD1 (6 bases). The CDR3 has 14 residues. Germline V gives CDR1 SGDLS, CDR2 YYNGEE. The ends were cut back, 3 bases at V and 2 bases at J, with 12 bases in the middle.

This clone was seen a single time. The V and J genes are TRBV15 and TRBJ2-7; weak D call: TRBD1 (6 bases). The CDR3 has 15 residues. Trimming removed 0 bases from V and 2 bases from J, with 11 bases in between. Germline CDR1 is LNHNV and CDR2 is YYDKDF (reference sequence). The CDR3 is CATSRDRTAAYEQYF. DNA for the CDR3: TGTGCCACCAGCAGAGATAGGACAGCCGCCTACGAGCAGTACTTC.

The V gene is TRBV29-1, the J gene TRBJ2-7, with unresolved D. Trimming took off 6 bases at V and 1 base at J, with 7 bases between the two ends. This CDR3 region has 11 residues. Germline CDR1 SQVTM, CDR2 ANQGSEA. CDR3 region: CSVLLSYEQYF. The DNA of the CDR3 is TGCAGCGTCCTCCTGTCCTACGAGCAGTACTTC.

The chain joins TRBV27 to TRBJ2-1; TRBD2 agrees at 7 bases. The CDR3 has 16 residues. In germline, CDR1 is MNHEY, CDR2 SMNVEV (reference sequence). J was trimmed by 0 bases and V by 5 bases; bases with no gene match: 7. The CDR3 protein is CASSTGGGSSYNEQFF. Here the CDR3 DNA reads TGTGCCAGCAGTACGGGGGGTGGAAGCTCCTACAATGAGCAGTTCTTC.

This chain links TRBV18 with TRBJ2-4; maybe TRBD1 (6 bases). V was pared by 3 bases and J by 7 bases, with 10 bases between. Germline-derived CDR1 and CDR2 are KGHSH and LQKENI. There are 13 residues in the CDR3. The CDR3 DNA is TGTGCCAGCTCACCCCCTCAGGGGAACATTCAGTACTTC. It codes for CASSPPQGNIQYF.

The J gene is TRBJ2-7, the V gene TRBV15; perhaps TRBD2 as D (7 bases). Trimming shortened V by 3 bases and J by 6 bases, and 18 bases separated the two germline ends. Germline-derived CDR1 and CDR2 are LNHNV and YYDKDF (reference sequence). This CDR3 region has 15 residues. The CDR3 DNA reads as TGTGCCACCAGCAGGGCTAGCGGAGGGGGAGTCGAGCAGTACTTC. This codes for CATSRASGGGVEQYF.

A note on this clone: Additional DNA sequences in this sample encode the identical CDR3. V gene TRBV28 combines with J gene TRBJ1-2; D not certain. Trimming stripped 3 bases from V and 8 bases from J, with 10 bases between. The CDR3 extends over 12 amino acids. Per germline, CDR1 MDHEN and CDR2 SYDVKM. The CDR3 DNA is TGTGCCAGCAGTTTGGGCAGTTACGGCTACACCTTC. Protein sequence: CASSLGSYGYTF.

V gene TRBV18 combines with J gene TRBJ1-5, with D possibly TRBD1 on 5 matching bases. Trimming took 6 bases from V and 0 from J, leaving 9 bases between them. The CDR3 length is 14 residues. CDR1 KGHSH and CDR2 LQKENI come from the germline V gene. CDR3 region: CASSAQGSNQPQHF. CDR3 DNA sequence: TGTGCCAGCTCGGCTCAGGGTAGCAATCAGCCCCAGCATTTT.

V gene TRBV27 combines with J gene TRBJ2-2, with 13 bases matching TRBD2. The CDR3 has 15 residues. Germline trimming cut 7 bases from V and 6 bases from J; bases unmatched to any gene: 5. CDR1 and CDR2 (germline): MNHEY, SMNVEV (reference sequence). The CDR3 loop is CASTLGLAGAGELFF. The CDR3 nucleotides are TGTGCCAGCACCCTCGGACTAGCGGGAGCCGGGGAGCTGTTTTTT.

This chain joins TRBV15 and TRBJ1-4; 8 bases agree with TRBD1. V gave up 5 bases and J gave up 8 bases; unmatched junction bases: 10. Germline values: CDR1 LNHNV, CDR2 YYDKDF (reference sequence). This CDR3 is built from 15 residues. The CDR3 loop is CATSRRGTGPEKLFF. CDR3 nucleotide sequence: TGTGCCACCAGCCGAAGGGGGACAGGTCCAGAAAAACTGTTTTTT.

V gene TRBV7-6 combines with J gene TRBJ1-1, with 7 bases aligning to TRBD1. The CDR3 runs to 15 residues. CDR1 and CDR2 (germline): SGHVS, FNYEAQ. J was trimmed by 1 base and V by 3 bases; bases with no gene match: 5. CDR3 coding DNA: TGTGCCAGCAGCTTGGCAGGGGGAGGGAACACTGAAGCTTTCTTT. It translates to CASSLAGGGNTEAFF.

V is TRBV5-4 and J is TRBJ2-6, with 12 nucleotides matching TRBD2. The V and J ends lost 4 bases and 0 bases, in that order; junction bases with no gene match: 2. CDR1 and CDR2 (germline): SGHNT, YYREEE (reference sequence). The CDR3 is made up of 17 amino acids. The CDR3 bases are TGTGCCAGCAGCCGGGGACTAGCGGGCTCTGGGGCCAACGTCCTGACTTTC. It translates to CASSRGLAGSGANVLTF.

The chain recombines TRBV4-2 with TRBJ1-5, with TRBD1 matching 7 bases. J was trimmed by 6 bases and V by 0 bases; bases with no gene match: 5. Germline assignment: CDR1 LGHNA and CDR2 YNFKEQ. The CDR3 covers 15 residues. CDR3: CASSQDRTGPQPQHF. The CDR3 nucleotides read TGTGCCAGCAGCCAAGACCGGACAGGTCCTCAGCCCCAGCATTTT.

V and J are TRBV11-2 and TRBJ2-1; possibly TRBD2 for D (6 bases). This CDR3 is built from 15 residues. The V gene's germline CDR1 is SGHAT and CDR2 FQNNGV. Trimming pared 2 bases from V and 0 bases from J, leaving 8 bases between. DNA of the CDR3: TGTGCCAGCAGCTTAACCGGGAGCTCCTACAATGAGCAGTTCTTC. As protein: CASSLTGSSYNEQFF.

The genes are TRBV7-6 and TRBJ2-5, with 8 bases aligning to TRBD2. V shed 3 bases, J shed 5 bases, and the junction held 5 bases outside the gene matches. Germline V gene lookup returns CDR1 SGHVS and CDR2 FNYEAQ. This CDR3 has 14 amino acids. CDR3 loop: CASSFSGAGETQYF. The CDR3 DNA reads TGTGCCAGCAGCTTTAGCGGGGCGGGGGAGACCCAGTACTTC.

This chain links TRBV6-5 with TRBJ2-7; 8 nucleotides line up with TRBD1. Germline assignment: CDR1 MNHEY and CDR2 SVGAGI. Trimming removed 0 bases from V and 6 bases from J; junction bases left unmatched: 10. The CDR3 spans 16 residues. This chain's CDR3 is CASSYSGQVGTGEQYF. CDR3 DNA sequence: TGTGCCAGCAGTTACTCGGGACAGGTTGGGACAGGCGAGCAGTACTTC.

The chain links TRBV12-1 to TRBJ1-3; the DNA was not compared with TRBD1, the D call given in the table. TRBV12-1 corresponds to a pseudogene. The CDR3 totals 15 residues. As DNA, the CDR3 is TGTGCCAGCAGCACGAGACAGGGAGGCGGAAACACCATATATTTT. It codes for CASSTRQGGGNTIYF.

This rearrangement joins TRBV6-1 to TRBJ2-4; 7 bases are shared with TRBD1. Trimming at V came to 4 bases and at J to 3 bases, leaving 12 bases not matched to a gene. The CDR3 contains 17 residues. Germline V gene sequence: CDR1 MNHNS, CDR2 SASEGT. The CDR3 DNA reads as TGTGCCAGCAGTGTGCGACAGGGACCGAGGGGCAAAAACATTCAGTACTTC. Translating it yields CASSVRQGPRGKNIQYF.

The CDR3 region is CTSSQERWRTLRETQYF. The CDR3 DNA reads as TGCACCAGCAGCCAAGAGCGGTGGCGAACCCTGAGAGAGACCCAGTACTTC. The chain recombines TRBV1 with TRBJ2-5; TRBD2, the table's D call, lacks a check against the DNA. TRBV1 is tagged as a pseudogene. CDR3 length: 17 amino acids.

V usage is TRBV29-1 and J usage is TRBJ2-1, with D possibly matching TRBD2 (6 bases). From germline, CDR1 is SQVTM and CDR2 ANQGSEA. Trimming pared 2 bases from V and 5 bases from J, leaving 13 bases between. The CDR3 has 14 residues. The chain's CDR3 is CSVEIQRANNEQFF. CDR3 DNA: TGCAGCGTTGAAATCCAGCGGGCCAACAATGAGCAGTTCTTC.

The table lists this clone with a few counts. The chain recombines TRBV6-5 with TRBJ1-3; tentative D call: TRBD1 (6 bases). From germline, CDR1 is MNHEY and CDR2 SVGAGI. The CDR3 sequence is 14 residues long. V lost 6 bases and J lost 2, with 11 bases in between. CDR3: CASRRQVAGNTIYF. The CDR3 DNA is TGTGCCAGCAGACGACAGGTCGCTGGAAACACCATATATTTT.

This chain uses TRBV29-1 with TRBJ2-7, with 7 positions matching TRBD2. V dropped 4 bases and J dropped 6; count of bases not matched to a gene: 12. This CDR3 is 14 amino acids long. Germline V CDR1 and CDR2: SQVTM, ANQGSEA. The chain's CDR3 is CSVGGGRASREQYF. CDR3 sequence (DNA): TGCAGCGTTGGGGGAGGGAGGGCATCTCGCGAGCAGTACTTC.

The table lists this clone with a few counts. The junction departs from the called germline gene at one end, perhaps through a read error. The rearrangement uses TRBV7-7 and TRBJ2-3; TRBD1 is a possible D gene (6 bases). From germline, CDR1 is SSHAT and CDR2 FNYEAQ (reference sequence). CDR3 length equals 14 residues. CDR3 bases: TGTGCTAGCAGCGCATCAGGGGGCACAGATACGCAGTATTTT. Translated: CASSASGGTDTQYF.

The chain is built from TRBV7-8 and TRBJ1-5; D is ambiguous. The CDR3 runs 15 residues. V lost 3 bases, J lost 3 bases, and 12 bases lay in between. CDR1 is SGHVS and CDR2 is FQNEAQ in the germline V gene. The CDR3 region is CASSFGQVINQPQHF. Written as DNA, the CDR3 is TGTGCCAGCAGCTTTGGCCAGGTGATCAATCAGCCCCAGCATTTT.

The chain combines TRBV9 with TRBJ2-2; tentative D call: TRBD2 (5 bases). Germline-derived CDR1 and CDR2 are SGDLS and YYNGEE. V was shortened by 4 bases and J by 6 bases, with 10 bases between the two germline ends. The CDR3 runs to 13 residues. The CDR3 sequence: CASSSPAAGELFF. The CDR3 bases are TGTGCCAGCAGCTCGCCAGCGGCCGGGGAGCTGTTTTTT.

Here the CDR3 DNA reads TGCGCCAGCAGCTTGAGGCGGGGGCCATCCTACGAGCAGTACTTC. Translated: CASSLRRGPSYEQYF. The chain has TRBV5-1 and TRBJ2-7, with a tentative D call TRBD2 (7 bases). Germline-derived CDR1 and CDR2 are SGHRS and YFSETQ. The V end lost 1 base, the J end lost 1 base, and 12 bases lay between the germline ends. The CDR3 runs 15 residues.

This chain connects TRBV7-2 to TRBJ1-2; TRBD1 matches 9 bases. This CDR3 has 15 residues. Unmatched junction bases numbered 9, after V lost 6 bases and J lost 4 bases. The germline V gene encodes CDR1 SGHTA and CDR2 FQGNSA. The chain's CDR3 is CASSFRDRDFYGYTF. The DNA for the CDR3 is TGTGCCAGCAGTTTTCGGGACAGGGATTTCTATGGCTACACCTTC.

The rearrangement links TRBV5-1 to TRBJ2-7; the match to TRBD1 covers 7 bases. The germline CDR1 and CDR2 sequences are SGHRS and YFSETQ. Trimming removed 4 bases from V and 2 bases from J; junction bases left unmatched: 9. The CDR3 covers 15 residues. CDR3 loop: CASSPGTVPTYEQYF. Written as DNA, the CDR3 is TGCGCCAGCAGCCCAGGGACAGTCCCTACCTACGAGCAGTACTTC. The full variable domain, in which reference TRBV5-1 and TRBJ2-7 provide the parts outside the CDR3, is KAGVTQTPRYLIKTRGQQVTLSCSPISGHRSVSWYQQTPGQGLQFLFEYFSETQRNKGNFPGRFSGRQFSNSRSEMNVSTLELGDSALYLCASSPGTVPTYEQYFGPGTRLTVT.